One and the same sample provided the 10 T cell receptor beta chains below, sequenced in a study of blood T cell repertoires in COVID-19 (dated by TCRdb to about 2020). Library preparation used the immunoSEQ multiplex PCR assay. What TCRdb holds here is the immuneACCESS table cut down to in-frame rearrangements. Part of the clones is not present; checked against another copy, under half of the missing clones reflect an unresolved V gene, and the others are unexplained. Across this sample there are a few hundred thousand clones, with roughly 90% seen only once. Clones ranked in the top ten supply about 1.5% of the sample. The specimen sequenced was PBMCs or T cells enriched from blood (not recorded which). All receptors derive from a young woman who had been exposed to COVID-19.

This chain connects TRBV5-4 to TRBJ2-5; TRBD1 matches at 7 bases. The CDR3 has 14 amino acids. V dropped 1 base and J dropped 5; count of bases not matched to a gene: 5. Germline CDR1 SGHNT, CDR2 YYREEE (reference sequence). This chain's CDR3 is CASSLFTGDETQYF. CDR3 DNA sequence: TGTGCCAGCAGCTTGTTTACAGGGGATGAGACCCAGTACTTC.

This sequence joins TRBV6-1 and TRBJ2-2; 9 bases match TRBD2. After removal of 3 bases from V and 4 bases from J, the junction contained 9 bases not matched to a gene. CDR1 and CDR2 (germline): MNHNS, SASEGT. The CDR3 contains 17 residues. As DNA, the CDR3 is TGTGCCAGCAGTGATTCAGCCCTAGCGGGATTCACCGGGGAGCTGTTTTTT. The encoded protein is CASSDSALAGFTGELFF.

J is TRBJ2-1 and V is TRBV27; D is possibly TRBD2 (6 bases). Germline loops: CDR1 MNHEY, CDR2 SMNVEV (reference sequence). The CDR3 extends over 16 amino acids. V lost 2 bases and J lost 2, with 13 bases in between. The CDR3 nucleotides read TGTGCCAGCAGTTTAAATTCGGGGGTAACCTACAATGAGCAGTTCTTC. Amino acids: CASSLNSGVTYNEQFF.

This clone was picked up a small number of times. The rearrangement joins TRBV5-4 to TRBJ2-7; 10 bases map to TRBD1. The CDR3 is 15 amino acids. Per the germline V gene, CDR1 is SGHNT and CDR2 is YYREEE (reference sequence). Unmatched junction bases numbered 5, after V lost 0 bases and J lost 5 bases. CDR3 nucleotide sequence: TGTGCCAGCAGCTTGGCGGACAGGGGGGCCGACGAGCAGTACTTC. Its protein product is CASSLADRGADEQYF.

The chain's CDR3 is CASSSRGQANYGYTF. The CDR3 DNA reads TGTGCCAGTAGCTCCCGAGGACAGGCAAACTATGGCTACACCTTC. This chain joins TRBV19 and TRBJ1-2; 7 bases match TRBD1. From germline, CDR1 is LNHDA and CDR2 SQIVND (reference sequence). The ends lost 6 bases at V and 2 bases at J; junction bases unmatched: 9. CDR3 size: 15 residues.

This clone was counted only a few times. The chain joins TRBV11-2 to TRBJ1-4, with no clear D. This CDR3 spans 14 amino acids. CDR1 and CDR2 (germline): SGHAT, FQNNGV. The V and J ends lost 5 bases and 9 bases respectively, with 16 bases between them. The CDR3: CASSLDPGNKKLFF. The CDR3 DNA is TGTGCCAGCAGCCTTGACCCAGGAAATAAAAAACTGTTTTTT.

The chain links TRBV7-9 to TRBJ2-1; 14 bases are a match to TRBD2. Trimming at V came to 0 bases and at J to 7 bases, leaving 5 bases not matched to a gene. Germline-derived CDR1 and CDR2 are SEHNR and FQNEAQ (reference sequence). CDR3 length equals 17 residues. The CDR3 DNA reads as TGTGCCAGCAGCTTAGCGGGGGGGACTAGCGGGAGAAATGAGCAGTTCTTC. Its protein product is CASSLAGGTSGRNEQFF. The full variable domain, its missing parts supplied by reference TRBV7-9 and TRBJ2-1, is DTGVSQNPRHKITKRGQNVTFRCDPISEHNRLYWYRQTLGQGPEFLTYFQNEAQLEKSRLLSDRFSAERPKGSFSTLEIQRTEQGDSAMYLCASSLAGGTSGRNEQFFGPGTRLTVL.

The genes are TRBV7-9 and TRBJ1-1; 8 nucleotides align to TRBD1. Germline V gives CDR1 SEHNR, CDR2 FQNEAQ (reference sequence). CDR3 length: 16 amino acids. The V segment lost 4 bases and the J segment 5 bases; nucleotides outside the gene matches: 12. The CDR3 spells CASSSEDRVYETEAFF. The CDR3 bases are TGTGCCAGCAGCTCCGAGGACAGGGTGTACGAAACTGAAGCTTTCTTT.

This sequence joins TRBV27 and TRBJ1-1, with D uncertain. The ends were cut back, 5 bases at V and 2 bases at J, with 18 bases in the middle. The CDR3 covers 16 residues. In germline, CDR1 is MNHEY, CDR2 SMNVEV (reference sequence). CDR3 sequence reads: CASSTNLQWVNTEAFF. CDR3 coding DNA: TGTGCCAGCAGTACAAATCTACAGTGGGTTAACACTGAAGCTTTCTTT.

The rearrangement joins TRBV7-2 to TRBJ2-5; 8 bases line up with TRBD1. V lost 1 base, J lost 7 bases, and 8 bases stayed unmatched. Germline lookup yields CDR1 SGHTA and CDR2 FQGNSA. CDR3 length equals 15 residues. CDR3 sequence reads: CASSLGTGTPGTQYF. CDR3 DNA: TGTGCCAGCAGCTTAGGGACAGGGACCCCAGGGACCCAGTACTTC.